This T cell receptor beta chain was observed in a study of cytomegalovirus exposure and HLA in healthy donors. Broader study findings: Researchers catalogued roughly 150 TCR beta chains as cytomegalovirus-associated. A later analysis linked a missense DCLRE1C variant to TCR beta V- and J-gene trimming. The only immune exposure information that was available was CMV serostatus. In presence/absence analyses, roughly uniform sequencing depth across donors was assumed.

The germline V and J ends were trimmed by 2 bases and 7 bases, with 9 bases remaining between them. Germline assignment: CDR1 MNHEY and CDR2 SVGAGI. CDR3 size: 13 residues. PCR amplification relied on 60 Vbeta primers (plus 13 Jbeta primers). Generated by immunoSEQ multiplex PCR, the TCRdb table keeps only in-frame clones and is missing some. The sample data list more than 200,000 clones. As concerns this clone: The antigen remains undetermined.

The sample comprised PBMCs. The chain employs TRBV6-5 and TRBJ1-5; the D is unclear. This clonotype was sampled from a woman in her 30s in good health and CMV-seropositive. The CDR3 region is CASSYAGLQPQHF. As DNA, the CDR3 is TGTGCCAGCAGTTACGCGGGTTTGCAGCCCCAGCATTTT.